Listed below are T cell receptor beta chains from one sample, sequenced in a study of shared clonotypes between healthy human individuals. TCRdb's table, derived via immunoSEQ multiplex PCR, lists solely in-frame clones and lacks some. The sample includes hundreds of thousands of clones, roughly 80% of them seen just once. The sequenced sample consisted of PBMCs. These TCRs come from a woman between 35 and 50 years old in good health. Some clones in this sample may be carry-over from other donors' samples. The CDR3 runs from the conserved cysteine through the conserved F or W. The D gene is left open where the match is weak. Rows give clone size only sometimes, using once, few, many, or a class for an expanded clone.

NA NA TRBJ2-7 TRBV4-2 TGTGCCAGCAGCCAAGATTCTGCGCTAGTCTCCTACGAGCAGTACTTC CASSQDSALVSYEQYF
NA NA TRBJ2-7 TRBV2 TGTGCCAGCAGTCGGGACGGAGGCTACGAGCAGTACTTC CASSRDGGYEQYF
NA NA TRBJ2-5 TRBV7-2 TGTGCCAGCAGCTCAGGGTGGGGAAGCGAGACCCAGTACTTC CASSSGWGSETQYF
NA TRBD2 TRBJ2-3 TRBV25-1 TGTGCCAGCAGTGGGAGACTAGCGGGAGGGAAGGGCACAGATACGCAGTATTTT CASSGRLAGGKGTDTQYF
NA TRBD1 TRBJ1-2 TRBV28 TGTGCCAGCAGTTCCGGGACAGGGACAACTAACTATGGCTACACCTTC CASSSGTGTTNYGYTF
NA NA TRBJ2-7 TRBV7-2 TGTGCCAGCAGTCAGCGGGCCTCATCCCTCTACGAGCAGTACTTC CASSQRASSLYEQYF
many NA TRBJ2-7 TRBV4-1 TGCGCCAGCAGCCACCTAAAGGCTAGCTCCTACGAGCAGTACTTC CASSHLKASSYEQYF
few NA TRBJ1-2 TRBV28 TGTGCCAGCAGTTTCTCCCTTGGGGGCTACACCTTC CASSFSLGGYTF
NA NA TRBJ1-4 TRBV11-2 TGTGCCAGCAGCCGGGACCCCGGGACGGCTGAAAAACTGTTTTTT CASSRDPGTAEKLFF
NA TRBD1 TRBJ1-2 TRBV4-2 TGTGCCAGCAGCCAGGACAGGGGCGACGGCTACACCTTC CASSQDRGDGYTF
NA NA TRBJ1-2 TRBV30 TGTGCCTGGAGTTGGACGGGCAGCTATGGCTACACCTTC CAWSWTGSYGYTF
NA TRBD2 TRBJ2-1 TRBV10-3 TGTGCCATCAGTCTTGGACTAGCGGGAGGTAATGAGCAGTTCTTC CAISLGLAGGNEQFF
NA NA TRBJ2-1 TRBV27 TGTGCCAGCCGCACATCTTCCGGGAGCTCCTACAATGAGCAGTTCTTC CASRTSSGSSYNEQFF
NA NA TRBJ1-4 TRBV7-3 TGTGCCAGCAGCCCGGGGGAGGGTGAAAAACTGTTTTTT CASSPGEGEKLFF
NA TRBD1 TRBJ1-2 TRBV5-1 TGCGCCAGCAGCTCGTCGGGACAGGGGACCGGCTACACCTTC CASSSSGQGTGYTF
NA NA TRBJ2-2 TRBV2 TGTGCCAGCAGTGAAAGGACAGCCTACACCGGGGAGCTGTTTTTT CASSERTAYTGELFF
NA TRBD2 TRBJ2-1 TRBV30 TGTGCCTGGAGTCCCACCGGGACTAGCGGGAGGGCCAAGTGGAATGAGCAGTTCTTC CAWSPTGTSGRAKWNEQFF
NA NA TRBJ2-1 TRBV20-1 TGCAGTGCCCCGTGGGTTGTTGAGCAGTTCTTC CSAPWVVEQFF
few TRBD2 TRBJ2-6 TRBV4-2 TGTGCCAGCAGCCAACCCGGGACTAGCGTCCCTGGGGCCAACGTCCTGACTTTC CASSQPGTSVPGANVLTF
NA TRBD2 TRBJ2-7 TRBV5-1 TGCGCCAGCAGCTTGGAGCTAGCGGGATACTCCTACGAGCAGTACTTC CASSLELAGYSYEQYF
NA NA TRBJ2-2 TRBV6-1 TGTGCCAGCAGTGATTCAGGGGAGCTGTTTTTT CASSDSGELFF
NA TRBD2 TRBJ2-2 TRBV10-3 TGTGCCATCAGTGAGACGGTAGCGGGAGGGAGTAACGGGGAGCTGTTTTTT CAISETVAGGSNGELFF
NA NA TRBJ2-1 TRBV5-6 TGTGCCAGCAGCCTGCTGACAGAATCCTACAATGAGCAGTTCTTC CASSLLTESYNEQFF
NA NA TRBJ1-1 TRBV7-9 TGTGCCAGCAGCCTAGATGGGGAAACTGAAGCTTTCTTT CASSLDGETEAFF
once TRBD2 TRBJ2-3 TRBV5-1 TGCGCCAGCGGGGGGCTAGCGGGAGACACAGATACGCAGTATTTT CASGGLAGDTDTQYF
many TRBD1 TRBJ1-1 TRBV5-1 TGCGCCAGTTCGGGGACAGAATCGTGGAGCACTGAAGCTTTCTTT CASSGTESWSTEAFF
NA NA TRBJ2-2 TRBV25-1 TGTGCCAGCAGTGACGGGAAGGGGGCGAACACCGGGGAGCTGTTTTTT CASSDGKGANTGELFF
NA NA TRBJ2-7 TRBV4-1 TGCGCCAGCAGCCCCGCGGGACGGCCCGACTACGAGCAGTACTTC CASSPAGRPDYEQYF
NA TRBD1 TRBJ1-2 TRBV28 TGTGCCAGCAGTCAAACAGGGGGCTGGAATGGCTACACCTTC CASSQTGGWNGYTF
NA NA TRBJ2-7 TRBV25-1 TGTGCCAGCAGTGAACCGGGACCGCTCTACGAGCAGTACTTC CASSEPGPLYEQYF
once NA TRBJ1-4 TRBV7-9 TGTGCCAGCAGCTTGGGGGGGACTAATGAAAAACTGTTTTTT CASSLGGTNEKLFF
many TRBD2 TRBJ2-2 TRBV19 TGTGCCAGTAGTGCAACTAGCGGATCGAACACCGGGGAGCTGTTTTTT CASSATSGSNTGELFF
once TRBD1 TRBJ1-2 TRBV4-1 TGCGCCAGCAGCCCCCAAGGGGGCAGAGCTAACTATGGCTACACCTTC CASSPQGGRANYGYTF
NA NA TRBJ2-2 TRBV10-3 TGTGCCATCAGTGACCCCGCCAAGCCCGACCTCACCGGGGAGCTGTTTTTT CAISDPAKPDLTGELFF
NA NA TRBJ2-3 TRBV7-9 TGTGCCAGCAACATTTTTAGCACAGATACGCAGTATTTT CASNIFSTDTQYF
NA NA TRBJ1-4 TRBV6-4 TGTGCCGGGGAGAACGCAACTAATGAAAAACTGTTTTTT CAGENATNEKLFF
few NA TRBJ2-7 TRBV10-1 TGCGCCAGCAGTGAGAGCCCTATGGGGAACTACGAGCAGTACTTC CASSESPMGNYEQYF
NA TRBD2 TRBJ2-5 TRBV7-7 TGTGCTAGCAGCCAAAATAGCGGGGGGGGCACGGCCCAGTACTTC CASSQNSGGGTAQYF
NA TRBD2 TRBJ2-3 TRBV7-3 TGTGCCAGCAGCTTCGGACTAGCAGCAGATACGCAGTATTTT CASSFGLAADTQYF
NA NA TRBJ2-3 TRBV27 TGTGCCAGCAGTTTAGATTCTACCCTAGCGCGCACAGATACGCAGTATTTT CASSLDSTLARTDTQYF
NA NA TRBJ2-7 TRBV2 TGTGCCAGCAGTTTGGGGCTCTACGAGCAGTACTTC CASSLGLYEQYF
NA NA TRBJ2-7 TRBV5-4 TGTGCCAGCAGCTTCTCCGGGATGGGGACAAGGTACGAGCAGTACTTC CASSFSGMGTRYEQYF
few NA TRBJ1-3 TRBV15 TGTGCCACCAGCAGATCCGCAACCGGAAACACCATATATTTT CATSRSATGNTIYF
NA TRBD2 TRBJ2-5 TRBV9 TGTGCCAGCAGGGTAGCGGGAGGTTCGGAGACCCAGTACTTC CASRVAGGSETQYF
NA TRBD1 TRBJ2-7 TRBV9 TGTGCCAGCAGCGAGGCCGGGACAGGGTCCTACGAGCAGTACTTC CASSEAGTGSYEQYF
few TRBD1 TRBJ1-2 TRBV19 TGTGCCAGTAGTGCCGGGACAGGGCTTGGCTACACCTTC CASSAGTGLGYTF